This record looks at one T cell receptor (beta chain) sequence and its context. Its antigen is not known. This sample was included in a study of T cell responses to AZD1222 COVID-19 vaccine. Some clones are missing from TCRdb's copy, which holds only in-frame ones; the method was immunoSEQ multiplex PCR. Among 95,000 to 150,000 clones, roughly 90% were seen once, and the ten largest hold about 1.1%. Study conclusions and caveats: It was only after the peak T cell response that any repertoires were sampled.

The CDR3 has 15 amino acids. The V gene's germline CDR1 is SNHLY and CDR2 FYNNEI. Trimming took off 3 bases at V and 0 bases at J, with 12 bases between the two ends. Material: peripheral blood, obtained on day 0 of AZD1222 vaccination. J is TRBJ2-7 and V is TRBV2; no clear D. The sequence came from an adult in good health. CDR3 in amino acids: CASSELGGSSYEQYF. DNA for the CDR3: TGTGCCAGCAGTGAGTTGGGCGGTTCCTCCTACGAGCAGTACTTC.